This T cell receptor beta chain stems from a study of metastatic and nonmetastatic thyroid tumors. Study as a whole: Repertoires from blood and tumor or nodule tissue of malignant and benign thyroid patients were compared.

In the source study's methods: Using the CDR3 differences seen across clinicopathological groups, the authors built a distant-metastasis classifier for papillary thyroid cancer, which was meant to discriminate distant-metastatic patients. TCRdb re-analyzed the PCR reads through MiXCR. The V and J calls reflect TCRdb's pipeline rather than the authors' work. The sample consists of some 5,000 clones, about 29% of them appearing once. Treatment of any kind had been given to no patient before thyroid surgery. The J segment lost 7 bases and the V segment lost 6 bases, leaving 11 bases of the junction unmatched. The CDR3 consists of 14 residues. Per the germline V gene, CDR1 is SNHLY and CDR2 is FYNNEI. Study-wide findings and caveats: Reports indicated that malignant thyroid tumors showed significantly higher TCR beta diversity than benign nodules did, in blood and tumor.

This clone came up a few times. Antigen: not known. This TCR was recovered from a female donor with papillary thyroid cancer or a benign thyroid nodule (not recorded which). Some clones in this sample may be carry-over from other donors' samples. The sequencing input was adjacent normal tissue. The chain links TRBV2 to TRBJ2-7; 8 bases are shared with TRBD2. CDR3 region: CASSSTGTSNEQYF. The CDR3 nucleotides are TGTGCCAGCAGCTCCACCGGGACTAGTAATGAGCAGTACTTC.